These 9 T cell receptor beta chains were all obtained from the same sample, sequenced in a study of blood T cell repertoires in COVID-19. Clones were sequenced by immunoSEQ multiplex PCR, and TCRdb holds only the in-frame ones, with some missing. The sample has over 250,000 clones, roughly 91% seen once. Material: PBMCs or T cells enriched from blood (not recorded which). The receptor set was obtained from a woman in her sixties or seventies who had recovered from COVID-19.

The CDR3 reads CASSYAGTGPGGEQYF. The DNA for the CDR3 is TGTGCCAGCAGTTACGCAGGGACAGGGCCTGGGGGCGAGCAGTACTTC. The rearrangement uses TRBV6-5 and TRBJ2-7; TRBD1 matches 9 bases. Unmatched junction bases numbered 11, after V lost 2 bases and J lost 6 bases. CDR1 and CDR2 from the germline V gene are MNHEY and SVGAGI. The CDR3 is 16 residues long.

This chain uses TRBV6-5 with TRBJ2-7, with 7 bases matching TRBD1. CDR3 length equals 15 residues. Trimming cost V 5 bases and J 2 bases; bases outside gene matches: 9. Germline-derived CDR1 and CDR2 are MNHEY and SVGAGI. The CDR3 DNA sequence: TGTGCCAGCAGTAGGGCCGGGACAGAAACCTACGAGCAGTACTTC. Protein: CASSRAGTETYEQYF.

The rearrangement links TRBV5-5 to TRBJ1-2; D is possibly TRBD1 (5 bases). Germline V CDR1 and CDR2: SGHKS, YYEKEE (reference sequence). V was shortened by 0 bases and J by 4 bases, with 10 bases between the two germline ends. The CDR3 runs to 14 residues. This CDR3 is CASSLAGDRYGYTF. The CDR3 DNA reads as TGTGCCAGCAGCTTGGCGGGGGATCGCTATGGCTACACCTTC.

The chain joins TRBV19 to TRBJ2-7; 12 nucleotides match TRBD2. CDR3 length: 14 amino acids. Trimming removed 8 bases from V and 0 bases from J; junction bases left unmatched: 2. Germline V CDR1 and CDR2: LNHDA, SQIVND (reference sequence). The CDR3 loop reads CASRTSGNSYEQYF. The DNA of the CDR3 is TGTGCCAGTCGGACTAGCGGGAACTCCTACGAGCAGTACTTC.

V usage is TRBV29-1 and J usage is TRBJ2-7, with 12 bases that match TRBD2. The CDR3 is 13 residues long. The V segment lost 8 bases and the J segment 5 bases; nucleotides outside the gene matches: 7. CDR1 and CDR2 (germline): SQVTM, ANQGSEA. CDR3 amino acids: CSSSSGGANEQYF. The CDR3 coding sequence is TGCAGCTCTTCTAGCGGGGGGGCGAACGAGCAGTACTTC.

The rearrangement uses TRBV29-1 and TRBJ2-1, with 7 bases matching TRBD1. The germline CDR1 and CDR2 sequences are SQVTM and ANQGSEA. V dropped 6 bases and J dropped 3; count of bases not matched to a gene: 11. The CDR3 is made up of 15 amino acids. In DNA form, the CDR3 reads TGCAGCGTGCCACAGGGACAGCACTTCTACAATGAGCAGTTCTTC. The encoded protein is CSVPQGQHFYNEQFF.

The V gene is TRBV5-1, the J gene TRBJ2-3; maybe TRBD1 (5 bases). The CDR3 is made up of 15 amino acids. CDR1 and CDR2 (germline): SGHRS, YFSETQ. Trimming stripped 0 bases from V and 2 bases from J, with 10 bases between. The CDR3 bases are TGCGCCAGCAGCTTGGAGGGGCCTCCCACAGATACGCAGTATTTT. Amino acids: CASSLEGPPTDTQYF.

The chain combines TRBV9 with TRBJ1-5; D remains unclear. Trimming took 1 base from V and 5 from J, leaving 7 bases between them. The germline gives CDR1 SGDLS, CDR2 YYNGEE. The CDR3 has 13 amino acids. The CDR3 region is CASSVSTDQPQHF. The CDR3 DNA sequence: TGTGCCAGCAGCGTAAGCACTGATCAGCCCCAGCATTTT.

A single count supports this clone. The chain combines TRBV9 with TRBJ2-7, with TRBD1 identical over 8 bases. Per the germline V gene, CDR1 is SGDLS and CDR2 is YYNGEE. Losses at the gene ends were 6 bases for V and 5 bases for J; bases not matched to a gene: 10. The CDR3 extends over 14 amino acids. The CDR3 DNA reads as TGTGCCAGCAACAGGGGGAGGTCCTCTGACGAGCAGTACTTC. Translation: CASNRGRSSDEQYF.